This T cell receptor (beta chain) was recorded in a study of T-cell memory formation after mild COVID-19. Study conclusions and caveats: Memory sampled before infection contained some responding clones, suggesting cross-reactive memory joined.

A remark on this clonotype: Its target is not known.

The TCR alpha and TCR beta cDNA libraries, bearing sample barcodes and UMIs, were generated by 5'RACE using constant-segment primers. TCRdb re-called the 5' RACE reads with MiXCR, one entry per CDR3 protein. The table has around 370,000 distinct CDR3 sequences, 20% to 25% seen once. Germline V lookup: CDR1 SGHVS, CDR2 FNYEAQ. The CDR3 covers 15 residues. V lost 5 bases and J lost 6; bases outside the gene matches: 11. This chain links TRBV7-6 with TRBJ2-3; 7 bases fit TRBD1. This receptor was obtained from an adult woman who had mild COVID-19 (a few samples of this study predate the infection). Cell type and time point are not known. The sample taken for sequencing was PBMCs or a T cell subset sorted from them (not recorded which). The chain's CDR3 is CASSEKTGSRDTQYF. Here the CDR3 DNA reads TGTGCCAGCAGCGAAAAGACAGGGAGTCGTGATACGCAGTATTTT.